Listed here are 10 T cell receptor beta chains from one sample, sequenced in a study of PD-1 blockade in classical Hodgkin lymphoma. Libraries were prepared by immunoSEQ multiplex PCR; TCRdb keeps only in-frame clonotypes and omits some of them. The sample records about 31,000 clones, over 70% being singletons. Every patient experienced relapse after autologous stem cell transplantation, and brentuximab vedotin exposure varied. Sequenced here: peripheral blood mononuclear cells (PBMCs), sampled before the second cycle of nivolumab. These receptors all stem from a human donor with classical Hodgkin lymphoma.

The count of this clone is one. The chain is built from TRBV5-8 and TRBJ2-7, with 10 bases matching TRBD2. The CDR3 is 16 amino acids. After removal of 0 bases from V and 7 bases from J, the junction contained 10 bases not matched to a gene. The V gene's germline CDR1 is SGHTS and CDR2 YDEGEE. CDR3: CASSLAQGLAGAEQYF. The DNA of the CDR3 is TGTGCCAGCAGCTTGGCTCAAGGTCTAGCGGGAGCTGAGCAGTACTTC.

J is TRBJ1-2 and V is TRBV7-6; D not resolved. The CDR3 has 17 amino acids. The V gene's germline CDR1 is SGHVS and CDR2 FNYEAQ. The germline V and J ends were trimmed by 3 bases and 2 bases, with 19 bases remaining between them. The CDR3, as DNA: TGTGCCAGCAGCTTTTACTCTGAATCTCGAAAGAACTATGGCTACACCTTC. The encoded protein is CASSFYSESRKNYGYTF. Drawing the rest from reference TRBV7-6 and TRBJ1-2, the complete variable domain is GAGVSQSPRYKVTKRGQDVALRCDPISGHVSLYWYRQALGQGPEFLTYFNYEAQQDKSGLPNDRFSAERPEGSISTLTIQRTEQRDSAMYRCASSFYSESRKNYGYTFGSGTRLTVV.

The J gene is TRBJ2-1, the V gene TRBV5-1; perhaps TRBD2 as D (6 bases). Germline assignment: CDR1 SGHRS and CDR2 YFSETQ. CDR3 length: 15 residues. V was pared by 7 bases and J by 1 base, with 15 bases between. CDR3 in amino acids: CASFPGDGSYNEQFF. The DNA of the CDR3 is TGCGCCAGCTTCCCGGGGGACGGATCCTACAATGAGCAGTTCTTC.

The chain recombines TRBV21-1 with TRBJ2-6. TRBV21-1 is recorded as a pseudogene. This CDR3 comprises 17 residues. Written as DNA, the CDR3 is TGTGCCAGCAGCGTTCGACCTCCGGGACCCGGGGCCAACGTCCTGACTTTC. Amino acid sequence: CASSVRPPGPGANVLTF.

The V and J genes are TRBV21-1 and TRBJ2-7; the table's D gene call, TRBD2, was not cross checked with the DNA. TRBV21-1 is a documented pseudogene. CDR3 length: 16 residues. The CDR3 DNA follows: TGTGCCAGCAGCAATGTAAGGGTCGGGAGAAGCTACGAGCAGTACTTC. Protein product: CASSNVRVGRSYEQYF.

The chain carries TRBV6-1 and TRBJ2-3, with TRBD2 matching over 8 bases. Germline trimming cut 2 bases from V and 2 bases from J; bases unmatched to any gene: 15. The CDR3 totals 19 residues. Looked up from germline, CDR1 is MNHNS and CDR2 is SASEGT. The CDR3 DNA reads TGTGCCAGCAGTGAATACCGGAACGGGGGGGGCTTATCCACAGATACGCAGTATTTT. It specifies CASSEYRNGGGLSTDTQYF.

The chain joins TRBV18 to TRBJ2-1; D is uncertain. This CDR3 has 13 amino acids. Trimming removed 2 bases at V and 7 bases at J, with 9 bases between. Germline CDR1 KGHSH, CDR2 LQKENI. This chain's CDR3 is CASSPTTANEQFF. The CDR3 DNA is TGTGCCAGCTCACCAACTACAGCGAATGAGCAGTTCTTC.

V usage is TRBV18 and J usage is TRBJ2-7; D might be TRBD1 (6 bases). The CDR3 sequence is 16 residues long. The germline V gene has CDR1 KGHSH and CDR2 LQKENI. V dropped 1 base and J dropped 2 bases, with 15 bases sitting between them. As DNA, the CDR3 is TGTGCCAGCTCACCACGCTCGGTACAGGGTGCCTACGAGCAGTACTTC. It is translated as CASSPRSVQGAYEQYF.

The J gene is TRBJ2-3, the V gene TRBV19, with 14 bases aligning to TRBD2. This CDR3 is 16 amino acids long. CDR1 is LNHDA, CDR2 SQIVND, per germline (reference sequence). V gave up 4 bases and J gave up 2 bases; unmatched junction bases: 2. CDR3 residues: CASSTGLAGATDTQYF. The CDR3 coding sequence is TGTGCCAGTAGTACGGGACTAGCGGGGGCCACAGATACGCAGTATTTT.

The V gene is TRBV25-1, the J gene TRBJ2-1, with TRBD1 matching over 12 bases. This CDR3 contains 15 residues. Per the germline V gene, CDR1 is MGHDK and CDR2 is SYGVNS. J was trimmed by 7 bases and V by 6 bases; bases with no gene match: 7. The CDR3 loop is CASSFGTGGLNEQFF. The CDR3 DNA reads as TGTGCCAGCAGCTTCGGGACAGGGGGCTTGAATGAGCAGTTCTTC.